Following are 27 T cell receptor beta chains from one sample sequenced in a study of regulatory T cells in long-lasting Graves disease. Regarding time point: persistent/refractory GD, antithyroid drugs over 5 years with positive TRAb. Preparation of the TCR library used RNA extracted from PBMCs. Library construction for TCR beta used iRepertoire HTBI primers and Arm-PCR of CDR3 regions. MiXCR was run by TCRdb on the multiplex PCR reads, yielding one entry per CDR3 protein. In the table there are over 650,000 distinct CDR3 sequences, approximately 31% of which are singletons. Sequencing used peripheral blood mononuclear cells (PBMCs), obtained when the disease was refractory, from a patient treated with antithyroid drugs. Receptors were obtained from a female donor with Graves disease.

In this sample, this clonotype turned up many times. The chain employs TRBV19 and TRBJ1-1; the D is unclear. The CDR3 has 14 amino acids. V was pared by 7 bases and J by 4 bases, with 16 bases between. The V gene's germline CDR1 is LNHDA and CDR2 SQIVND (reference sequence). The CDR3 DNA reads TGTGCCAGTATCCGCGACCTACCCGGCACTGAAGCTTTCTTT. This encodes CASIRDLPGTEAFF.

V usage is TRBV20-1 and J usage is TRBJ2-7; either TRBD1 or TRBD2 may supply D (5 bases each). The CDR3 runs 13 residues. The ends were cut back, 5 bases at V and 5 bases at J, with 16 bases in the middle. The V gene's germline CDR1 is DFQATT and CDR2 SNEGSKA (reference sequence). The CDR3 nucleotides read TGCAGTGCTGCCGGGACCCGCGCCGACGAGCAGTACTTC. This sequence encodes CSAAGTRADEQYF.

V is TRBV20-1 and J is TRBJ2-5; D tentatively fits TRBD1 or TRBD2 (5 bases each). CDR1 is DFQATT, CDR2 SNEGSKA, per germline (reference sequence). This CDR3 region has 15 residues. V gave up 1 base and J gave up 2 bases, with 14 bases separating them. The DNA of the CDR3 is TGCAGTGCTAGAGTTACCGGGACCACACAAGAGACCCAGTACTTC. This codes for CSARVTGTTQETQYF.

This clonotype occurred a few times. The rearrangement uses TRBV7-3 and TRBJ1-2; no reliable D call. The V end lost 5 bases, the J end lost 1 base, and 11 bases lay between the germline ends. Germline-derived CDR1 and CDR2 are SGHTA and FQGTGA. This CDR3 comprises 14 residues. The CDR3 nucleotides are TGTGCCAGCAGCCCGGTGGCAGTTAACTATGGCTACACCTTC. It is translated as CASSPVAVNYGYTF.

This clonotype was recorded many times. The chain recombines TRBV12-3 or TRBV12-4 with TRBJ1-1, with a possible D match to TRBD1 (5 bases). V was shortened by 1 base and J by 4 bases, with 13 bases between the two germline ends. The CDR3 is 15 amino acids. The CDR3 here is CASSLGGGVSTEAFF. The CDR3 DNA sequence: TGTGCCAGCAGTTTAGGGGGGGGGGTGTCCACTGAAGCTTTCTTT.

The chain recombines TRBV7-2 with TRBJ1-1; no definite D call. Trimming pared 5 bases from V and 1 base from J, leaving 20 bases between. The CDR3 covers 17 residues. Germline V gene sequence: CDR1 SGHTA, CDR2 FQGNSA. In DNA form, the CDR3 reads TGTGCCAGCAGCGAAGTAACCCGACCTTTACAGAACACTGAAGCTTTCTTT. It specifies CASSEVTRPLQNTEAFF.

This clonotype was detected a few times. The V call is TRBV7-9, the J call TRBJ2-7; D is unclear. V gave up 5 bases and J gave up 5 bases, with 10 bases separating them. There are 12 residues in the CDR3. Germline CDR1 and CDR2: SEHNR and FQNEAQ (reference sequence). This chain's CDR3 is CASSADGDEQYF. The CDR3 DNA reads as TGTGCCAGCAGCGCGGACGGTGACGAGCAGTACTTC.

This chain links TRBV7-9 with TRBJ2-7; TRBD1 agrees at 10 bases. V gave up 3 bases and J gave up 3 bases; unmatched junction bases: 8. Germline V gene lookup returns CDR1 SEHNR and CDR2 FQNEAQ (reference sequence). The CDR3 loop spans 16 amino acids. In DNA, the CDR3 is TGTGCCAGCAGCTTGGGGCCGGGACAGGGGAGCTACGAGCAGTACTTC. It is translated as CASSLGPGQGSYEQYF.

In its sample, this clonotype was seen many times. The chain uses TRBV2 and TRBJ1-1; TRBD1 agrees at 7 bases. The germline V gene has CDR1 SNHLY and CDR2 FYNNEI. CDR3 length equals 16 residues. V shed 5 bases, J shed 0 bases, and the junction held 9 bases outside the gene matches. The CDR3 reads CASSSRDSRLNTEAFF. In DNA, the CDR3 is TGTGCCAGCAGTTCCCGGGACAGTCGCTTGAACACTGAAGCTTTCTTT.

The gene calls are TRBV19 and TRBJ1-5; D may be TRBD1 (5 bases). The CDR3 contains 15 residues. Per the germline V gene, CDR1 is LNHDA and CDR2 is SQIVND (reference sequence). The germline V and J ends were trimmed by 3 bases and 1 base, with 10 bases remaining between them. The CDR3 reads CASSISTGSNQPQHF. CDR3 DNA sequence: TGTGCCAGTAGTATCTCAACAGGCAGCAATCAGCCCCAGCATTTT.

This clonotype was counted between two and nine times. The J gene is TRBJ1-2, the V gene TRBV20-1, with D tentatively TRBD1 (5 bases). The CDR3 runs 11 residues. Trimming removed 6 bases from V and 2 bases from J, with 7 bases in between. Germline V gene sequence: CDR1 DFQATT, CDR2 SNEGSKA (reference sequence). CDR3 loop: CSATENYGYTF. CDR3 nucleotide sequence: TGCAGTGCGACAGAGAACTATGGCTACACCTTC.

This clonotype has at least ten counts. The chain couples TRBV7-9 to TRBJ2-7; a possible D gene is TRBD1 (6 bases). Trimming removed 6 bases from V and 4 bases from J, with 13 bases in between. The CDR3 consists of 13 residues. Per germline, CDR1 SEHNR and CDR2 FQNEAQ (reference sequence). In DNA, the CDR3 is TGTGCCAGCAGTCCGAGGACAGCATACGAGCAGTACTTC. It codes for CASSPRTAYEQYF.

V and J are TRBV27 and TRBJ2-2; 10 bases are shared with TRBD1. The CDR3 is 14 amino acids. CDR1 is MNHEY, CDR2 SMNVEV, per germline (reference sequence). Trimming at V came to 5 bases and at J to 7 bases, leaving 4 bases not matched to a gene. CDR3 bases: TGTGCCAGCAGTCTCCGGACAGGGGGCGGGGAGCTGTTTTTT. Its translation is CASSLRTGGGELFF.

This clonotype was detected ten times or more. The chain links TRBV11-1 to TRBJ2-5; 7 bases are shared with TRBD2. With 1 base clipped from V and 1 base from J, the junction kept 6 bases outside the gene matches. Looked up from germline, CDR1 is SGHAT and CDR2 is FQDESV (reference sequence). This CDR3 is built from 16 residues. The CDR3 bases are TGTGCCAGCAGCTTAGAGGGCGGGAGAACCCAAGAGACCCAGTACTTC. This sequence encodes CASSLEGGRTQETQYF.

This clonotype was counted many times. The chain combines TRBV6-1 with TRBJ2-2; 11 nucleotides match TRBD1. The CDR3 runs 14 residues. Unmatched junction bases numbered 5, after V lost 5 bases and J lost 9 bases. CDR1 is MNHNS, CDR2 SASEGT, per germline. CDR3 amino acids: CASSKDRGRRELFF. In DNA, the CDR3 is TGTGCCAGCAGTAAGGACAGGGGGCGTAGGGAGCTGTTTTTT.

In its sample, this clonotype was seen a few times. A much larger clone lies one base from this, so it may be a read error. V and J are TRBV3-1 and TRBJ1-1; no clear D gene. The CDR3 extends over 11 amino acids. The germline gives CDR1 LGHDT, CDR2 YNNKEL (reference sequence). Trimming removed 3 bases from V and 3 bases from J, with 2 bases in between. Here the CDR3 reads CASSQHTEAFF. In nucleotides, the CDR3 is TGTGCCAGCAGCCAGCACACTGAAGCTTTCTTT. The whole variable domain, remainder taken from reference TRBV3-1 and TRBJ1-1, is DTAVSQTPKYLVTQMGNDKSIKCEQNLGHDTMYWYKQDSKKFLKIMFSYNNKELIINETVPNRFSPKSPDKAHLNLHINSLELGDSAVYFCASSQHTEAFFGQGTRLTVV.

V and J are TRBV6-9 and TRBJ1-1; tentative D call: TRBD1 (5 bases). Trimming stripped 4 bases from V and 1 base from J, with 10 bases between. CDR3 size: 14 residues. Germline lookup yields CDR1 MNHGY and CDR2 SVAAGI. The CDR3 nucleotides read TGTGCCAGCAGTTCCTTGGACAAGAACACTGAAGCTTTCTTT. Encoded protein: CASSSLDKNTEAFF.

This sequence joins TRBV10-2 and TRBJ2-4; TRBD2 is a possible D gene (6 bases). V lost 3 bases and J lost 1, with 16 bases in between. The CDR3 has 17 residues. CDR1 and CDR2 from the germline V gene are WSHSY and SAAADI. This chain's CDR3 is CASSEFGGVGAKNIQYF. Written as DNA, the CDR3 is TGCGCCAGCAGTGAATTCGGGGGAGTAGGGGCCAAAAACATTCAGTACTTC.

This clonotype was seen at least ten times. CDR3 region: CASSFPGQGPVYDQETQYF. CDR3 DNA sequence: TGTGCCAGCAGTTTCCCCGGACAGGGGCCGGTATATGACCAAGAGACCCAGTACTTC. The chain uses TRBV28 and TRBJ2-5; 9 bases line up with TRBD1. Germline trimming cut 3 bases from V and 0 bases from J; bases unmatched to any gene: 14. The CDR3 spans 19 residues. Germline assignment: CDR1 MDHEN and CDR2 SYDVKM.

The chain has TRBV7-9 and TRBJ2-7, with 8 nucleotides matching TRBD2. The CDR3 runs 15 residues. Per the germline V gene, CDR1 is SEHNR and CDR2 is FQNEAQ (reference sequence). J was trimmed by 2 bases and V by 1 base; bases with no gene match: 4. For the CDR3, the DNA is TGTGCCAGCAGCTTAGGTTCGGGAGGGACCTACGAGCAGTACTTC. Residues: CASSLGSGGTYEQYF.

This clonotype was found many times. The chain employs TRBV3-1 and TRBJ1-2, with a tentative D call TRBD1 (5 bases). CDR3 length equals 15 residues. Deletions cut 1 base from V and 5 bases from J, with 14 bases between. Germline loops: CDR1 LGHDT, CDR2 YNNKEL (reference sequence). CDR3 amino acids: CASSQGAGRRYGYTF. The DNA for the CDR3 is TGTGCCAGCAGCCAAGGTGCGGGGCGCCGGTATGGCTACACCTTC.

The chain uses TRBV6-4 and TRBJ2-7; D uncertain. Per the germline V gene, CDR1 is MRHNA and CDR2 is SNTAGT. The CDR3 length is 16 residues. Trimming removed 0 bases at V and 3 bases at J, with 15 bases between. The CDR3 loop is CASSDSPWAPHYEQYF. CDR3 DNA sequence: TGTGCCAGCAGTGACTCTCCTTGGGCGCCGCACTACGAGCAGTACTTC.

The gene calls are TRBV7-9 and TRBJ1-1; no firm D call. The CDR3 covers 13 residues. V lost 6 bases and J lost 4, with 12 bases in between. CDR1 SEHNR and CDR2 FQNEAQ come from the germline V gene (reference sequence). CDR3 coding DNA: TGTGCCAGCAGTCGCTCGGGGTCCACTGAAGCTTTCTTT. Residues: CASSRSGSTEAFF.

The chain employs TRBV7-9 and TRBJ1-4; TRBD1 aligns across 8 bases. The CDR3 runs to 15 residues. Trimming removed 2 bases from V and 6 bases from J; junction bases left unmatched: 5. Germline-derived CDR1 and CDR2 are SEHNR and FQNEAQ (reference sequence). CDR3 loop: CASSLTRGQDEKLFF. The CDR3 DNA is TGTGCCAGCAGCTTAACCCGGGGACAGGATGAAAAACTGTTTTTT.

This rearrangement joins TRBV6-1 to TRBJ2-7; 16 nucleotides agree with TRBD2. The CDR3 extends over 17 amino acids. The germline CDR1 and CDR2 sequences are MNHNS and SASEGT. Losses at the gene ends were 7 bases for V and 6 bases for J; bases not matched to a gene: 12. CDR3 sequence: CASKPRGTSGRASEQYF. The CDR3 bases are TGTGCCAGCAAACCCCGGGGGACTAGCGGGAGGGCTAGCGAGCAGTACTTC.

This chain uses TRBV19 with TRBJ1-2; TRBD1 matches at 8 bases. The CDR3 length is 15 residues. Looked up from germline, CDR1 is LNHDA and CDR2 is SQIVND (reference sequence). Germline trimming cut 7 bases from V and 6 bases from J; bases unmatched to any gene: 13. CDR3 sequence reads: CASTTGAQGMDGYTF. CDR3 coding DNA: TGTGCCAGTACGACAGGGGCGCAGGGTATGGATGGCTACACCTTC.

This clonotype was seen many times. J is TRBJ2-4 and V is TRBV5-1, with no clear D. Trimming took off 0 bases at V and 1 base at J, with 8 bases between the two ends. Germline values: CDR1 SGHRS, CDR2 YFSETQ. CDR3 length equals 15 residues. CDR3 in DNA: TGCGCCAGCAGCTTGGTACCCCAGGCCAAAAACATTCAGTACTTC. It yields the protein CASSLVPQAKNIQYF.